This section outlines one T cell receptor (beta chain) sequence together with its context. The target of this receptor is not known. No base qualities exist here, and no much larger clone lies one base off it. This specimen belongs to a study of blood T cell repertoires in COVID-19 (TCRdb year 2020). Some background on the complete study: Samples covering the acute and convalescent phases of COVID-19 were provided by collaborators in the United States, Italy and Spain. The material from the prospective study consisted of cDNA or gDNA derived from T cells, B-cell-depleted T cells, or PBMCs. The dataset comprised deeply sampled blood TCRbeta repertoires from subjects exposed to, actively infected with, or recovered from COVID-19. The repertoires were released in a freely available public database meant as a resource for research on the immune response to SARS-CoV-2. Samples came from the ongoing ImmuneRACE study (first 160 participants) plus 1,254 subjects from 6 global collaborators. Sample metadata almost always included a de-identified subject ID, COVID-19 status, age in years and sex. Where HLA class I and class II types were available, the types were taken from metadata supplied by the sample provider, not from assay-based typing.

The germline V gene supplies CDR1 MNHEY and CDR2 SVGAGI. V drops 5 bases and J drops 6 bases, leaving 10 bases in between. CDR3 length: 12 amino acids, cysteine to phenylalanine. Only the CDR3 portion is preserved as DNA: 36 bases, with reading frame beginning at the first base. The immunoSEQ Assay, a bias-controlled multiplex PCR, was used to amplify TCRbeta CDR3 regions from genomic DNA. As for the authors' bioinformatics: The number of nucleated cells in each sample was estimated by amplification of reference gene primers within the assay. Sequence reads were collapsed and filtered to measure the absolute abundance of every unique TCRbeta CDR3 rearrangement. For each sample, productive Simpson clonality was calculated by taking the square root of Simpson's diversity index across productive rearrangements. Imported from immuneACCESS, the table was reduced by TCRdb to in-frame sequences with V and J called. These copies leave out some clones; in studies compared against another copy, an unresolved V gene accounts for under half, and the cause of the remainder is not known. V and J calls and clone size are given by that table; D and trimming were obtained from the DNA. This sample lists roughly 150,000 clones; about nine tenths were detected once. The ten largest clones take up more than 2% of the sample.

The collaborating institutions used their own protocols to collect whole blood in K2EDTA tubes. For TCRbeta analysis, collaborators shipped samples as frozen whole blood, isolated PBMCs, or DNA extracted from either of those sample types. The research as a whole found: The quantity of clinical and demographic metadata differed by source and by participant and was supplied without curation.

The chain is encoded by TRBV6-5 joined to TRBJ1-1; possibly the D gene is TRBD1, per 6 matching bases. The sequencing input was peripheral blood. The TCR was taken from an older woman with acute or convalescent COVID-19. The CDR3 protein sequence reads: CASSTGIAEAFF. The DNA reads TGTGCCAGCAGTACAGGGATCGCTGAAGCTTTCTTT.